This T cell receptor (beta chain) was recorded in a study of patients and donors after allogeneic stem cell transplantation. Via MiXCR, TCRdb re-called the RT-PCR reads, giving one row per CDR3 protein. The data hold about 960,000 distinct CDR3 sequences, with over 15% observed a single time. The CDR3 loop spans 17 amino acids. Trimming removed 2 bases from V and 1 base from J, with 15 bases in between. This clonotype was counted at least ten times. The rearrangement links TRBV12-3 or TRBV12-4 to TRBJ1-5; possible D gene TRBD1, 5 bases. This TCR was recovered from a human donor who was either an allogeneic HSCT recipient or a stem cell or donor lymphocyte infusion donor (not recorded which). It is not recorded whose cells these are; they may come from a transplant donor. Input material: blood, either unsorted or a sorted T cell fraction (not recorded which). This chain's CDR3 is CASSLRSGGDSNQPQHF. CDR3 sequence (DNA): TGTGCCAGCAGTTTACGGTCGGGGGGGGACAGCAATCAGCCCCAGCATTTT.